One T cell receptor (beta chain) is described in this entry. Its cognate antigen is unknown. Mismatch with germline at one junction end may stem from a read error. Only in-frame clones appear in the TCRdb table, and some are missing; sequencing was by immunoSEQ multiplex PCR. The sample has about 120,000 clones, more than 85% seen once; the top ten hold around 5.1%. The data were taken from a study of T cell responses to AZD1222 COVID-19 vaccine. Findings and caveats of the study: Donors were chiefly white British, with a greater number of females, and clonal diversity was perhaps underestimated.

This receptor was identified in an adult who received the AZD1222 COVID-19 vaccine. The specimen was peripheral blood, collected 28 days after the second AZD1222 dose.

CDR3 sequence (DNA): TGTGCTAGCAGCTTAGTACGGCGGGGGGAGCTGTTTTTT. It is translated as CASSLVRRGELFF. The chain links TRBV7-7 to TRBJ2-2, with D uncertain. The CDR3 spans 13 residues. CDR1 is SSHAT and CDR2 is FNYEAQ in the germline V gene (reference sequence).